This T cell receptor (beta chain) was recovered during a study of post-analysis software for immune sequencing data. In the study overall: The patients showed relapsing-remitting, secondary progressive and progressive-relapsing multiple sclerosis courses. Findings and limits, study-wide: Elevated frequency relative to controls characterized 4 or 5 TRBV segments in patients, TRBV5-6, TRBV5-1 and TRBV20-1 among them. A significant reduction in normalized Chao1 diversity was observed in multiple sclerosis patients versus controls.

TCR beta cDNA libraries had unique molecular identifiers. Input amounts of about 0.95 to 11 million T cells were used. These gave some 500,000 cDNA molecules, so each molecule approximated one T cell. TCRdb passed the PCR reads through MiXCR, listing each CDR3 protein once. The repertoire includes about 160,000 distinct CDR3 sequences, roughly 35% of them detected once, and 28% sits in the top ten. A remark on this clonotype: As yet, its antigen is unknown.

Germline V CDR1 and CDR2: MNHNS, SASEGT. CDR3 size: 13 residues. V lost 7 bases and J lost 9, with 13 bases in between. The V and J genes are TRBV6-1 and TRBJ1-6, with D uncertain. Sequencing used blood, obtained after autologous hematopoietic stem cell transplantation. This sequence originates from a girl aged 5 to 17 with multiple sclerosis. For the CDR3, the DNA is TGTGCCAGCAAAACAGCCCCATCTTCACCCCTCCACTTT. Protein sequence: CASKTAPSSPLHF.